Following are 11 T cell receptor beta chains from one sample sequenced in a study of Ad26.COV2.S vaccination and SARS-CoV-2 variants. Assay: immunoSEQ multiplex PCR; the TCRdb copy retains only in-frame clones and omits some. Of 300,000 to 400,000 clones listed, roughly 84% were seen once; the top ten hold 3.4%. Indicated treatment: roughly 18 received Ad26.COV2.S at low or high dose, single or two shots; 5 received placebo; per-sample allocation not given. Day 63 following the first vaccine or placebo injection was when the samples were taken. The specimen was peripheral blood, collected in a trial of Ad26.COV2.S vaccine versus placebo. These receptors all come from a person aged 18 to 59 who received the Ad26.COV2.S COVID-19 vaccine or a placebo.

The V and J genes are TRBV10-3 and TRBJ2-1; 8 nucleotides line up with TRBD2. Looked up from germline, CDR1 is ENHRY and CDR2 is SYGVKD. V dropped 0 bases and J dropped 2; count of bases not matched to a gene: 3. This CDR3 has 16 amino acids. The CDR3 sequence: CAISESAGGTYNEQFF. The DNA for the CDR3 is TGTGCCATCAGTGAGTCGGCGGGGGGTACCTACAATGAGCAGTTCTTC.

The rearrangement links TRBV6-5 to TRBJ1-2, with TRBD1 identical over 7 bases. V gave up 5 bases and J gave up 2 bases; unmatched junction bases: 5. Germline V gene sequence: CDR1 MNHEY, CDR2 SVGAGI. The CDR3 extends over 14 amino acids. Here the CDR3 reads CASSIQQGNYGYTF. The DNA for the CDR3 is TGTGCCAGCAGTATACAACAGGGGAACTATGGCTACACCTTC.

The DNA of the CDR3 is TGTGCCAGCAGCTTGGGGCAGGGGACGTTTGCAACTAATGAAAAACTGTTTTTT. Protein product: CASSLGQGTFATNEKLFF. V is TRBV5-5 and J is TRBJ1-4; possibly TRBD1 for D (6 bases). The CDR3 contains 18 residues. Trimming left V 0 bases short and J 0 bases short, with 15 bases between. Germline V lookup: CDR1 SGHKS, CDR2 YYEKEE (reference sequence).

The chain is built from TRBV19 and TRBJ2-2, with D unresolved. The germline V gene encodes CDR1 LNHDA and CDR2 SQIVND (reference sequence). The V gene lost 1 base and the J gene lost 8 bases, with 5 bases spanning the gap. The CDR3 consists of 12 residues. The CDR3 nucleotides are TGTGCCAGTAGTATAGCCGGAGGGGAGCTGTTTTTT. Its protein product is CASSIAGGELFF.

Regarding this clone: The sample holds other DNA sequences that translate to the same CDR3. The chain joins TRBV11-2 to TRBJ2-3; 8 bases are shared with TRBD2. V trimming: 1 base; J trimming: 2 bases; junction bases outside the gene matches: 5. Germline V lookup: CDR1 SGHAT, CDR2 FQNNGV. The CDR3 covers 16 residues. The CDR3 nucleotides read TGTGCCAGCAGCTTAGGGAGCGGGGGACCCACAGATACGCAGTATTTT. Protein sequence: CASSLGSGGPTDTQYF.

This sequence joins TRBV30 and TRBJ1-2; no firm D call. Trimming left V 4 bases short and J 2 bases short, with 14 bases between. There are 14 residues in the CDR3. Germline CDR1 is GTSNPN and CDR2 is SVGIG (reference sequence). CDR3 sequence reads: CAWTDSPGNYGYTF. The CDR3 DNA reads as TGTGCCTGGACGGACTCTCCAGGCAACTATGGCTACACCTTC.

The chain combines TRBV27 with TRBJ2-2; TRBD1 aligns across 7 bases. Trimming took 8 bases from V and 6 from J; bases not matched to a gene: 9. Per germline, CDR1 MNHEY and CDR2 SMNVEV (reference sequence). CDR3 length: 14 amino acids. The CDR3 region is CASGATGLPGELFF. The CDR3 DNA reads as TGTGCCAGCGGGGCGACAGGGTTACCCGGGGAGCTGTTTTTT.

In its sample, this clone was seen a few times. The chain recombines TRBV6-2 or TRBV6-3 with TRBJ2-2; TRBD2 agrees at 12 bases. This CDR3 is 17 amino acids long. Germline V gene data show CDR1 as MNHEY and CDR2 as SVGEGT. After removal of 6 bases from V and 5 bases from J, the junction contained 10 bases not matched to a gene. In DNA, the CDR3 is TGTGCCAGCAGCAAAGGGGGGACTAGCGGGCGTACCGGGGAGCTGTTTTTT. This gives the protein CASSKGGTSGRTGELFF.

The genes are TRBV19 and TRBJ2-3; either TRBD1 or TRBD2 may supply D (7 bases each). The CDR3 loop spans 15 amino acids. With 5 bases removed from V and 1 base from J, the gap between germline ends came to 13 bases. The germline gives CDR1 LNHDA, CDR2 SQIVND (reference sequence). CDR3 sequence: CASSASGGGTDTQYF. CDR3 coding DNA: TGTGCCAGTAGTGCCTCAGGGGGGGGCACAGATACGCAGTATTTT.

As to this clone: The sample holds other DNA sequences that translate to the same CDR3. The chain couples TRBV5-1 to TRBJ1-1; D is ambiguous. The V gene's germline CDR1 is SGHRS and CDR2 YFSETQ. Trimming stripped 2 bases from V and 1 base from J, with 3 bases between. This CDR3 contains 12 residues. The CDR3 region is CASSFSNTEAFF. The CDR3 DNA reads TGCGCCAGCAGCTTTTCGAACACTGAAGCTTTCTTT.

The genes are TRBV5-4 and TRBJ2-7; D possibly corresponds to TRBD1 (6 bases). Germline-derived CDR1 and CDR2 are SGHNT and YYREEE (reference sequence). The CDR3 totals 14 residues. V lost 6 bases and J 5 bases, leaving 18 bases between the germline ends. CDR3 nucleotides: TGTGCCAGCAAGAGGGCAGGGGATAGGCACGAGCAGTACTTC. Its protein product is CASKRAGDRHEQYF.